This TCR beta chain was retrieved from a study of Tregs in tolerant kidney transplant recipients (dated by TCRdb to about 2019). Study-wide context: Related donors were used in the transplants with nonmyeloablative bone marrow transplantation, and mixed chimerism was transient in the human trials. TCRbeta sequencing was used in the study to identify donor-specific regulatory T cells before combined kidney and bone marrow transplantation, and the identified cells were then tracked after transplant.

Details on this clone: Which antigen it targets is not known. Per-nucleotide qualities are absent, and no much larger clonotype sits a single base away.

The time point label here, explained by the study, means: blood sample drawn before combined kidney and bone marrow transplant. Thawed PBMCs were FACS-sorted into unstimulated Tregs (CD4+CD25+CD127-), CD4+ non-Tregs (CD4+CD25-), CD4 cells and CD8 cells. Before Treg sorting, thawed PBMCs were rested overnight at 37°C with approximately 210 IU/ml IL-2. Patients were several combined kidney and bone marrow transplant recipients from the ITN036ST trial, and only these trial subjects had samples available. Healthy control blood was separated into PBMCs by Ficoll density gradient and cryopreserved, and patient PBMCs were collected both before and after transplant. For TCRbeta CDR3 sequencing, genomic DNA was extracted from sorted cells using the QIAGEN DNeasy Blood and Tissue Kit. High-throughput TCRbeta CDR3 sequencing, including PCR amplification with bias correction and internal controls, was performed commercially through immunoSEQ. From the authors' description of their analysis: Unique productive TCRbeta sequences were defined by CDR3 nucleotide sequence where primers matched, and otherwise by CDR3 amino acid sequence together with Vbeta and Jbeta genes. To correct sorting error, sequences shared between sorted populations at a frequency ratio of 2:1 or less were removed; the rest were assigned to the higher population. Sequences were defined as donor-reactive when expanded at least 5-fold in CFSE-low cells versus unstimulated cells and present at a frequency of at least 0.01% in CFSE-low cells. Jensen-Shannon divergence calculated on the top 100 TCRbeta sequences ranked by frequency was used to measure repertoire divergence. When a sample had multiple sequencing runs, each run was corrected for sorting error separately and the runs were then pooled. TCRdb mirrors the immuneACCESS table, restricted to in-frame sequences. Some clones are absent from its copies; in checked studies, under half trace to an unresolved V gene, and the reason for the others is unknown. V and J calls plus clone size are reproduced from that table; the DNA served to infer D and trimming. In all, the sample holds 75,000 to 85,000 clones, and less than 95% of those were seen once. The ten largest clones take up roughly 0.35% of the sample.

What the authors observed across the whole study: For some patients, the PCR primers changed as time went on, which meant samples from those patients could not be compared with one another at the nucleotide level. Expanding Tregs with activated donor B cells appeared to identify the most biologically relevant and donor-specific TCRbeta repertoire. The study was constrained by small patient numbers, and validation of the findings is required in larger populations and under other immunosuppression protocols. Biological reproducibility was not directly assessed, although technical replication error appeared to be minimal. In tolerant patients, the expansion of donor-specific Tregs was greater than global Treg expansion, suggesting that the expansion was antigen-driven rather than nonspecific.

From a lookup of the germline V gene (reference sequence), CDR1 and CDR2 are MNHEY and SMNVEV. Trimming costs V 1 base and J 2 bases, and their ends lie 9 bases apart. Reading from cysteine to phenylalanine, the CDR3 counts 15 amino acids. The CDR3 DNA has 45 bases and is translated from base 1. The TCR originated in a human donor who received a combined kidney and bone marrow transplant. The material sequenced was Tregs from blood, taken before the transplant. The V gene is TRBV27 and the J gene is TRBJ2-1; the D match is possibly TRBD1 or TRBD2, with 5 bases aligned in each. In nucleotides, the sequence is TGTGCCAGCAGTTTATACCGGGACCCCTACAATGAGCAGTTCTTC. This encodes CASSLYRDPYNEQFF.